The 11 T cell receptor beta chains below all came from one sample that was sequenced in a study of early T cells in non-severe SARS-CoV-2 infection (dated by TCRdb to the early 2020s). Library preparation used 5' RACE. Sequencing was carried out with a NextSeq 500. TCRdb's own reprocessing of the public reads used fastp at Q25 and MiXCR and kept productive beta chains. Entries that share a CDR3 protein sequence are merged under the most common genes and DNA. Recorded for this sample are more than 95,000 distinct CDR3 sequences; 15% of them occurred a single time. The ten most abundant clones make up roughly a fifth of the sample. Sequencing was performed on whole blood. All receptors come from an adult who was a healthcare worker with PCR-confirmed SARS-CoV-2 infection or an uninfected control (not recorded which).

CDR3: CASSRTAEWAEAFF. The DNA of the CDR3 is TGCGCCAGCAGCCGGACTGCCGAGTGGGCTGAAGCTTTCTTT. This chain links TRBV4-1 with TRBJ1-1; D remains ambiguous. V was cut by 4 bases and J by 6 bases, with 15 bases left in between. Germline assignment: CDR1 MGHRA and CDR2 YSYEKL. This CDR3 is built from 14 residues.

This clonotype has just one count. The J gene is TRBJ1-3, the V gene TRBV5-1; weak D call: TRBD1 (5 bases). Germline CDR1 and CDR2: SGHRS and YFSETQ. This CDR3 has 16 amino acids. The V and J ends lost 4 bases and 1 base respectively, with 15 bases between them. The CDR3 protein is CASSPGQAGSGNTIYF. CDR3 nucleotides: TGCGCCAGCAGCCCAGGGCAGGCCGGGTCTGGAAACACCATATATTTT.

The sample holds a few counts of this clonotype. The chain has TRBV25-1 and TRBJ2-7, with D tentatively TRBD2 (7 bases). V gave up 8 bases and J gave up 7 bases, with 21 bases separating them. The V gene's germline CDR1 is MGHDK and CDR2 SYGVNS. CDR3 length equals 14 residues. CDR3 amino acids: CASPCLEGEGEQYF. CDR3 nucleotide sequence: TGTGCCAGCCCCTGCTTAGAGGGGGAGGGTGAGCAGTACTTC.

This sequence joins TRBV6-2 or TRBV6-3 and TRBJ2-3; D not certain. This CDR3 comprises 12 residues. The ends were cut back, 8 bases at V and 4 bases at J, with 10 bases in the middle. Germline CDR1 reads MNHEY; CDR2 reads SVGEGT. The CDR3 bases are TGTGCCAGCCGTTCGGGCGCAGATACGCAGTATTTT. The encoded protein is CASRSGADTQYF.

The chain employs TRBV5-1 and TRBJ2-1; the D gene is possibly TRBD2 (6 bases). Germline CDR1 reads SGHRS; CDR2 reads YFSETQ. The CDR3 covers 15 residues. V gave up 2 bases and J gave up 5 bases, with 14 bases separating them. The CDR3 region has the DNA TGCGCCAGCAGCTTCCCCCGGGACTCAGACAATGAGCAGTTCTTC. Encoded protein: CASSFPRDSDNEQFF. The full variable domain, in which reference TRBV5-1 and TRBJ2-1 provide the parts outside the CDR3, is KAGVTQTPRYLIKTRGQQVTLSCSPISGHRSVSWYQQTPGQGLQFLFEYFSETQRNKGNFPGRFSGRQFSNSRSEMNVSTLELGDSALYLCASSFPRDSDNEQFFGPGTRLTVL.

This clonotype came up a few times. The chain recombines TRBV6-1 with TRBJ1-5; TRBD1 aligns across 7 bases. V trimming: 6 bases; J trimming: 3 bases; junction bases outside the gene matches: 8. The CDR3 is 15 amino acids. Germline V lookup: CDR1 MNHNS, CDR2 SASEGT. The CDR3 DNA follows: TGTGCCAGCAGCCGAGACAGGGTGGTCAATCAGCCCCAGCATTTT. It codes for CASSRDRVVNQPQHF.

V usage is TRBV5-1 and J usage is TRBJ2-5; D is undetermined. This CDR3 spans 15 amino acids. Germline CDR1 SGHRS, CDR2 YFSETQ. Trimming shortened V by 2 bases and J by 5 bases, and 16 bases separated the two germline ends. CDR3 bases: TGCGCCAGCAGCTTTCTGAGAATGATGGAGGAGACCCAGTACTTC. It encodes CASSFLRMMEETQYF.

This clonotype was seen a handful of times. V gene TRBV7-3 combines with J gene TRBJ2-5, with a weak D call TRBD1 (5 bases). CDR1 is SGHTA, CDR2 FQGTGA, per germline. The CDR3 has 15 amino acids. The V and J ends lost 5 bases and 5 bases respectively, with 18 bases between them. In DNA form, the CDR3 reads TGTGCCAGCAGCCCTGGTGGAGAAGGGGCGGAGACCCAGTACTTC. This sequence encodes CASSPGGEGAETQYF.

The J gene is TRBJ1-1, the V gene TRBV20-1, with 8 bases lining up with TRBD1. Looked up from germline, CDR1 is DFQATT and CDR2 is SNEGSKA (reference sequence). J was trimmed by 1 base and V by 6 bases; bases with no gene match: 4. CDR3 length: 13 amino acids. CDR3 residues: CSARTGSNTEAFF. CDR3 bases: TGCAGTGCGCGGACAGGGTCGAACACTGAAGCTTTCTTT.

This clonotype was recorded a few times. The chain links TRBV7-9 to TRBJ1-4; the match to TRBD1 covers 8 bases. CDR1 is SEHNR, CDR2 FQNEAQ, per germline (reference sequence). This CDR3 contains 15 residues. Trimming removed 6 bases from V and 7 bases from J; junction bases left unmatched: 10. The CDR3 sequence: CASRSRGTGAEKLFF. The DNA of the CDR3 is TGTGCCAGCAGATCCCGCGGGACAGGAGCTGAAAAACTGTTTTTT.

The table lists this clonotype with many counts. The V call is TRBV27, the J call TRBJ2-7; D remains unclear. This CDR3 is 12 amino acids long. Trimming took off 3 bases at V and 6 bases at J, with 9 bases between the two ends. Germline V gene lookup returns CDR1 MNHEY and CDR2 SMNVEV (reference sequence). The CDR3 coding sequence is TGTGCCAGCAGTTTCGGTTTGGGCGAGCAGTACTTC. Its translation is CASSFGLGEQYF.